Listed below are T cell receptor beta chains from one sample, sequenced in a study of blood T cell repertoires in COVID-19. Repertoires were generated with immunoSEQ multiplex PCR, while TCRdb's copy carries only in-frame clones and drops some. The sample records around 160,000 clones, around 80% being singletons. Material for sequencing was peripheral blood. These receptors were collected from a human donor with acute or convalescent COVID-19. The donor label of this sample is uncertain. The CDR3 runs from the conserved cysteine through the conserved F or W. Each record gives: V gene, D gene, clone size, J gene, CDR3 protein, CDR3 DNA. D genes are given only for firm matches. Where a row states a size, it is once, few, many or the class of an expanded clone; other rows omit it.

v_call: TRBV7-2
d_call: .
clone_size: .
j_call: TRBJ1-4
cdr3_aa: CASSLRGTTNEKLFF
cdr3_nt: TGTGCCAGCAGCTTAAGGGGAACAACTAATGAAAAACTGTTTTTT

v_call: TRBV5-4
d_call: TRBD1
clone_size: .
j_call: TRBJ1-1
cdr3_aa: CASSLGTGQNTEAFF
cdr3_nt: TGTGCCAGCAGCTTGGGGACAGGGCAGAACACTGAAGCTTTCTTT

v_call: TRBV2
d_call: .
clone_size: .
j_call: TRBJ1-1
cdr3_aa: CASTGQFTEAFF
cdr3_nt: TGTGCCAGCACAGGACAGTTCACTGAAGCTTTCTTT

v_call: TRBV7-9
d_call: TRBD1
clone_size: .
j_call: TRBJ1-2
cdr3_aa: CASSSSGGRLLGYGYTF
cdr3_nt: TGTGCCAGCAGCTCTTCAGGGGGCCGCCTTCTAGGCTATGGCTACACCTTC

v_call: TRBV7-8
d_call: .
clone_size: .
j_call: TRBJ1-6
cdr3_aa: CASRVRGAQAGGDNSPLHF
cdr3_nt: TGTGCCAGCAGAGTTCGCGGCGCACAGGCGGGGGGTGATAATTCACCCCTCCACTTT

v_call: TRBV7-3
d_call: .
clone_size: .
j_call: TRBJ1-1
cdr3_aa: CASSSTMNTEAFF
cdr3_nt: TGTGCCAGCAGCTCGACTATGAACACTGAAGCTTTCTTT

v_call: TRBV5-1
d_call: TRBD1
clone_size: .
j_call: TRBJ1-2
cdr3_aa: CASSLFGSDREKGYTF
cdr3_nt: TGCGCCAGCAGTTTGTTTGGATCGGACAGGGAGAAAGGCTACACCTTC

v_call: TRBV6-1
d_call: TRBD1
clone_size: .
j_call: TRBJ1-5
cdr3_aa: CASSDATGKNQPQHF
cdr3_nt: TGTGCCAGCAGTGATGCGACAGGGAAAAATCAGCCCCAGCATTTT

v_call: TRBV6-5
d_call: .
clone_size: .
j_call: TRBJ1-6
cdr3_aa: CASSYDRNNSPLHF
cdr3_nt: TGTGCCAGCAGTTATGACAGAAATAATTCACCCCTCCACTTT

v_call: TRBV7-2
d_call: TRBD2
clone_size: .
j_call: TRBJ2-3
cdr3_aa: CASSLDGLAGRTDTQYF
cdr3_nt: TGTGCCAGCAGCTTAGACGGACTAGCGGGGCGCACAGATACGCAGTATTTT

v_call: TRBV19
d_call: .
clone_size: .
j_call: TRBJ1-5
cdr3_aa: CASSMGRRTGFQPQHF
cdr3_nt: TGTGCCAGTAGTATGGGGCGCCGCACAGGTTTTCAGCCCCAGCATTTT

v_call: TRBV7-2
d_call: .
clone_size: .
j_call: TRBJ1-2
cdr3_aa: CASSLGPGDGYTF
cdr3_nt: TGTGCCAGCAGCTTAGGGCCAGGGGATGGCTACACCTTC

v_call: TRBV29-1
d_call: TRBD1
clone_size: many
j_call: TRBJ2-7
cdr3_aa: CSALPGQGYEQYF
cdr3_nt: TGCAGCGCCCTGCCGGGACAGGGTTACGAGCAGTACTTC

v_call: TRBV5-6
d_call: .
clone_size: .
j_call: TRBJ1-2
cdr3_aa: CASSSPGIGGYTF
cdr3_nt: TGTGCCAGCAGCTCTCCGGGAATCGGAGGCTACACCTTC

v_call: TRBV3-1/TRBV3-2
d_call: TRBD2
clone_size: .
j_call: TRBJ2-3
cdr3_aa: CASSQDPFTSGSRNTQYF
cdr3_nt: TGTGCCAGCAGCCAAGACCCATTTACTAGCGGATCCAGGAATACGCAGTATTTT

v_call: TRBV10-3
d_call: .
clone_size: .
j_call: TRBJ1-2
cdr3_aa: CAITPTRGDGYTF
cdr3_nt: TGTGCCATCACTCCGACAAGGGGCGATGGCTACACCTTC

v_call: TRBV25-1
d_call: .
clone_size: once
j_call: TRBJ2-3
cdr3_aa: CASSYRSLSTDTQYF
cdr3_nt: TGTGCCAGCAGTTACAGGTCCCTGAGTACAGATACGCAGTATTTT

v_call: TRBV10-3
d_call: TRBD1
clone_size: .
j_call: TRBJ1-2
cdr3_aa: CAISTGQVQYGYTF
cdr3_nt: TGTGCCATCAGCACGGGACAGGTGCAGTATGGCTACACCTTC